These 17 T cell receptor beta chains were all obtained from the same sample, sequenced in a study of blood T cell repertoires in COVID-19 (dated by TCRdb to about 2020). Library preparation was by the immunoSEQ multiplex PCR assay. TCRdb carries this immuneACCESS record with in-frame sequences only. Its versions omit some clonotypes, under half of them owing to an unresolved V gene in the studies checked, with the rest unexplained. The sample profile shows around 80,000 clones; around 89% of them were found once. Around 0.6% of the sample rests with the top ten. Sequencing was performed on peripheral blood. All receptors come from a man aged 60 to 69 with acute or convalescent COVID-19.

The chain carries TRBV3-1 (or the pseudogene TRBV3-2) and TRBJ2-2; 8 nucleotides line up with TRBD2. Per germline, CDR1 LGHDT and CDR2 YNNKEL (reference sequence). V was clipped by 4 bases and J by 8 bases; unmatched bases: 9. The CDR3 is made up of 15 amino acids. The DNA for the CDR3 is TGTGCCAGCAGCCCGCTTCGGGGGGGCGCGGGGGAGCTGTTTTTT. Protein: CASSPLRGGAGELFF.

This sequence joins TRBV7-3 and TRBJ2-1, with D possibly TRBD2 on 6 matching bases. This CDR3 is 13 amino acids long. The V gene's germline CDR1 is SGHTA and CDR2 FQGTGA. V lost 4 bases, J lost 6 bases, and 10 bases lay in between. CDR3 protein: CASSSGLLNEQFF. The DNA of the CDR3 is TGTGCCAGCAGCTCGGGACTCCTCAATGAGCAGTTCTTC.

CDR3 DNA: TGTGCCAGTAGTCCTATTAGCGGGGCTCCGAACACCGGGGAGCTGTTTTTT. Translation: CASSPISGAPNTGELFF. The genes are TRBV19 and TRBJ2-2; 8 positions agree with TRBD2. CDR3 length: 17 residues. After removal of 5 bases from V and 0 bases from J, the junction contained 8 bases not matched to a gene. CDR1 and CDR2 (germline): LNHDA, SQIVND (reference sequence).

The chain combines TRBV19 with TRBJ2-3, with 8 bases matching TRBD2. The CDR3 is made up of 15 amino acids. V lost 3 bases, J lost 2 bases, and 4 bases stayed unmatched. Germline lookup yields CDR1 LNHDA and CDR2 SQIVND (reference sequence). The CDR3 DNA reads TGTGCCAGTAGTATGGGAGCGGGAGACACAGATACGCAGTATTTT. This gives the protein CASSMGAGDTDTQYF.

The rearrangement uses TRBV9 and TRBJ2-4, with 7 nucleotides matching TRBD1. Germline CDR1 is SGDLS and CDR2 is YYNGEE. Unmatched junction bases numbered 5, after V lost 4 bases and J lost 7 bases. There are 13 residues in the CDR3. The CDR3 DNA reads TGTGCCAGCAGCCCAGGACAGGAGAACATTCAGTACTTC. The encoded protein is CASSPGQENIQYF.

The chain has TRBV7-9 and TRBJ1-3, with D possibly being TRBD1 (5 bases). Germline CDR1 reads SEHNR; CDR2 reads FQNEAQ (reference sequence). V dropped 5 bases and J dropped 1 base, with 12 bases sitting between them. The CDR3 is 15 amino acids. The CDR3 loop reads CASSNPGGSGNTIYF. DNA for the CDR3: TGTGCCAGCAGCAACCCTGGGGGGTCTGGAAACACCATATATTTT.

This chain links TRBV14 with TRBJ1-2; unclear D gene. The CDR3 consists of 13 residues. CDR1 SGHDN and CDR2 FVKESK come from the germline V gene. The V end lost 0 bases, the J end lost 3 bases, and 5 bases lay between the germline ends. The CDR3 region is CASSQDRDYGYTF. CDR3 sequence (DNA): TGTGCCAGCAGCCAAGATCGAGACTATGGCTACACCTTC. The full variable domain, completed using reference TRBV14 and TRBJ1-2, is EAGVTQFPSHSVIEKGQTVTLRCDPISGHDNLYWYRRVMGKEIKFLLHFVKESKQDESGMPNNRFLAERTGGTYSTLKVQPAELEDSGVYFCASSQDRDYGYTFGSGTRLTVV.

The chain employs TRBV27 and TRBJ1-1; perhaps TRBD1 as D (6 bases). Looked up from germline, CDR1 is MNHEY and CDR2 is SMNVEV (reference sequence). The V and J ends lost 5 bases and 0 bases respectively, with 10 bases between them. CDR3 length: 14 residues. The CDR3 loop is CASSETGLNTEAFF. CDR3 DNA sequence: TGTGCCAGCAGTGAAACAGGGTTGAACACTGAAGCTTTCTTT.

This clone was seen once. This chain links TRBV6-5 with TRBJ2-1; 7 nucleotides align to TRBD1. The CDR3 is 15 residues long. The germline CDR1 and CDR2 sequences are MNHEY and SVGAGI. V dropped 6 bases and J dropped 5; count of bases not matched to a gene: 10. The DNA of the CDR3 is TGTGCCAGCAGCCCCGACAGGGTAGCAAACAATGAGCAGTTCTTC. Translated, it gives CASSPDRVANNEQFF.

This clone was recorded once. The chain links TRBV19 to TRBJ2-3; TRBD2 matches 9 bases. The CDR3 has 17 amino acids. From germline, CDR1 is LNHDA and CDR2 SQIVND (reference sequence). With V trimmed by 5 bases and J by 4 bases, 13 bases remained unmatched. The CDR3 loop reads CASSPTRAGGPPDTQYF. CDR3 DNA sequence: TGTGCCAGTAGTCCCACAAGGGCGGGAGGGCCCCCAGATACGCAGTATTTT.

The genes are TRBV5-5 and TRBJ1-2; maybe TRBD1 (6 bases). Looked up from germline, CDR1 is SGHKS and CDR2 is YYEKEE (reference sequence). Trimming left V 6 bases short and J 2 bases short, with 8 bases between. The CDR3 sequence is 12 residues long. The CDR3 nucleotides read TGTGCCAGCACCCAGGGGAACTATGGCTACACCTTC. Translation gives CASTQGNYGYTF.

CDR3 bases: TGTGCCAGCAGTTACTCTGCGGGGGGGTACAATGAGCAGTTCTTC. This codes for CASSYSAGGYNEQFF. The gene calls are TRBV6-5 and TRBJ2-1; 9 positions match TRBD2. Germline CDR1 and CDR2: MNHEY and SVGAGI. The CDR3 is 15 amino acids. V was pared by 0 bases and J by 4 bases, with 1 base of the junction left unmatched.

J is TRBJ2-3 and V is TRBV11-3; TRBD2 matches at 11 bases. Germline CDR1 and CDR2: SGHNT and YENEEA. J gave up 1 base and V 1 base, and 1 base lay outside the gene matches. The CDR3 sequence is 16 residues long. The CDR3 region has the DNA TGTGCCAGCAGCTTAGTAGCGGGAGGGGGCACAGATACGCAGTATTTT. Translated, it gives CASSLVAGGGTDTQYF.

The chain links TRBV30 to TRBJ1-3; TRBD1 aligns across 7 bases. V was pared by 5 bases and J by 0 bases, with 10 bases of the junction left unmatched. The CDR3 loop spans 16 amino acids. Germline V gene sequence: CDR1 GTSNPN, CDR2 SVGIG (reference sequence). The CDR3 bases are TGTGCCTGGCGTGGTATGACAGGGTACTCTGGAAACACCATATATTTT. Protein sequence: CAWRGMTGYSGNTIYF. Full variable domain (remainder filled in from reference TRBV30 and TRBJ1-3): SQTIHQWPATLVQPVGSPLSLECTVEGTSNPNLYWYRQAAGRGLQLLFYSVGIGQISSEVPQNLSASRPQDRQFILSSKKLLLSDSGFYLCAWRGMTGYSGNTIYFGEGSWLTVV.

The V call is TRBV6-5, the J call TRBJ2-7, with 12 nucleotides matching TRBD2. Germline-derived CDR1 and CDR2 are MNHEY and SVGAGI. V was clipped by 6 bases and J by 2 bases; unmatched bases: 5. The CDR3 loop spans 15 amino acids. CDR3 in DNA: TGTGCCAGCAGCTCCCTAGCGGGAGGGGCCTACGAGCAGTACTTC. Translation gives CASSSLAGGAYEQYF.

This chain joins TRBV7-6 and TRBJ2-3, with a tentative D call TRBD2 (7 bases). Germline V gives CDR1 SGHVS, CDR2 FNYEAQ. The V and J ends lost 1 base and 6 bases respectively, with 14 bases between them. CDR3 length: 15 amino acids. The CDR3, as DNA: TGTGCCAGCAGCTTAGGAGGGGGGGCAACGGATACGCAGTATTTT. Amino acids: CASSLGGGATDTQYF.

This chain links TRBV19 with TRBJ2-5; D is possibly TRBD1 (6 bases). Germline CDR1 LNHDA, CDR2 SQIVND (reference sequence). Trimming shortened V by 0 bases and J by 5 bases, and 22 bases separated the two germline ends. There are 18 residues in the CDR3. CDR3 sequence (DNA): TGTGCCAGTAGTATAGATAGAAGGGGGACCTCACGTCGTGAGACCCAGTACTTC. Its protein is CASSIDRRGTSRRETQYF.